This TCR beta chain stems from a study of T cell responses to AZD1222 COVID-19 vaccine. Points on this clone: The antigen remains undetermined.

The table came from immunoSEQ multiplex PCR; TCRdb's copy has only in-frame clones and leaves some out. The repertoire consists of roughly 120,000 clones, with 92% occurring once and the leading ten covering 7.9%. It was second doses at about 4 or about 12 weeks that were pooled. Findings of the study overall: Regions 160-218 and 743-854 dominated among vaccine-associated CD4 TCRs spanning spike. Two doses of AZD1222 preceded a rise in Spike-specific TCR breadth and depth.

V was clipped by 5 bases and J by 3 bases; unmatched bases: 12. Germline assignment: CDR1 LNHDA and CDR2 SQIVND (reference sequence). The CDR3 spans 17 residues. The sample was peripheral blood, taken 28 days after the second AZD1222 dose. The V and J genes are TRBV19 and TRBJ2-3, with TRBD2 matching 9 bases. The receptor's source is an adult who received the AZD1222 COVID-19 vaccine. Written as DNA, the CDR3 is TGTGCCAGTAGTCAGGGGCTAGCGGGAATGGGTACAGATACGCAGTATTTT. Translation: CASSQGLAGMGTDTQYF.